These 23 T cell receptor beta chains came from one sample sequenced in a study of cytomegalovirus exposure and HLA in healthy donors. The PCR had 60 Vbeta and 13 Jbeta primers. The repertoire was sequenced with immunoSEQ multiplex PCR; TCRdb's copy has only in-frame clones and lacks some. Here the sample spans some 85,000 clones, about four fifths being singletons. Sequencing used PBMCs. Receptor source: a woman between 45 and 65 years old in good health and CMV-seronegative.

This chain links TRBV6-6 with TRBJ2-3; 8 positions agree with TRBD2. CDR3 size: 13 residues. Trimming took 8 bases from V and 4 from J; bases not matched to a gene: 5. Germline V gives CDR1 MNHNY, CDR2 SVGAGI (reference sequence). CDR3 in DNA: TGTGCCAGCGACGGGAGGGCCCCAGATACGCAGTATTTT. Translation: CASDGRAPDTQYF.

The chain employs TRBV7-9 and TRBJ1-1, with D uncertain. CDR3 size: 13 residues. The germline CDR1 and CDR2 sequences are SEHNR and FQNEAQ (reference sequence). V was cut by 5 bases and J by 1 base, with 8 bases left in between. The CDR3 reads CASSPGKNTEAFF. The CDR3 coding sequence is TGTGCCAGCAGCCCGGGGAAGAACACTGAAGCTTTCTTT.

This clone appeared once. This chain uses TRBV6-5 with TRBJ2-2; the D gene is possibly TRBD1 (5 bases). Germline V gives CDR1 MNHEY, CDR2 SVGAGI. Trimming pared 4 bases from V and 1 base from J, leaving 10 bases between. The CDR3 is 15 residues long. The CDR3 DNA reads TGTGCCAGCAGTTCACAGGCCTTGAACACCGGGGAGCTGTTTTTT. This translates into CASSSQALNTGELFF.

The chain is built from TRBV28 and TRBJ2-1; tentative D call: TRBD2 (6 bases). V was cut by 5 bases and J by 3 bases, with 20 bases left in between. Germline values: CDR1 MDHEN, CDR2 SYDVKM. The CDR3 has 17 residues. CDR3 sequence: CASSRRLADTHYNEQFF. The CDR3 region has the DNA TGTGCCAGCAGTCGTCGATTAGCGGATACCCACTACAATGAGCAGTTCTTC.

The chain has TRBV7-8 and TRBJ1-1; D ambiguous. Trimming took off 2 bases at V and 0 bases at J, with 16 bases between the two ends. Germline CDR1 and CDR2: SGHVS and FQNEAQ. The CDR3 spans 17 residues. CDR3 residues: CASSLRGGSIVNTEAFF. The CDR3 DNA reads TGTGCCAGCAGCTTACGGGGTGGCAGTATAGTGAACACTGAAGCTTTCTTT.

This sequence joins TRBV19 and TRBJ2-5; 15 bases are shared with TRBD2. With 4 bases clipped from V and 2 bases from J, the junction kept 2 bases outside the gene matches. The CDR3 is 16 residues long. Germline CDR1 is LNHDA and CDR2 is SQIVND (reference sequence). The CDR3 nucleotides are TGTGCCAGTAGTACGGGACTAGCGGGAGGACAAGAGACCCAGTACTTC. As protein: CASSTGLAGGQETQYF.

Here the CDR3 reads CASSAWGGGRNEKLFF. The CDR3, as DNA: TGTGCCAGCAGTGCCTGGGGCGGGGGAAGAAATGAAAAACTGTTTTTT. The chain uses TRBV27 and TRBJ1-4, with a possible D match to TRBD1 (5 bases). V was pared by 5 bases and J by 5 bases, with 18 bases between. This CDR3 region has 16 residues. Germline CDR1 and CDR2: MNHEY and SMNVEV (reference sequence).

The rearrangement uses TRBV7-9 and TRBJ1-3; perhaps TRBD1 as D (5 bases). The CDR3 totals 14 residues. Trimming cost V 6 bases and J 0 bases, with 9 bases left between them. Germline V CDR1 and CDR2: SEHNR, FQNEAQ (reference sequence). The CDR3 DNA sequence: TGTGCCAGCAGAAGACAGTTCTCTGGAAACACCATATATTTT. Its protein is CASRRQFSGNTIYF. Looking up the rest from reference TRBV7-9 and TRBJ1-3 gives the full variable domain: DTGVSQNPRHKITKRGQNVTFRCDPISEHNRLYWYRQTLGQGPEFLTYFQNEAQLEKSRLLSDRFSAERPKGSFSTLEIQRTEQGDSAMYLCASRRQFSGNTIYFGEGSWLTVV.

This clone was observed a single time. CDR3 sequence reads: CASSSNRGNSYNEQFF. The CDR3 nucleotides read TGCGCCAGCAGCTCCAACAGGGGCAACTCCTACAATGAGCAGTTCTTC. This chain joins TRBV5-1 and TRBJ2-1, with 7 positions matching TRBD1. CDR1 SGHRS and CDR2 YFSETQ come from the germline V gene. V shed 3 bases, J shed 0 bases, and the junction held 6 bases outside the gene matches. CDR3 length: 16 amino acids.

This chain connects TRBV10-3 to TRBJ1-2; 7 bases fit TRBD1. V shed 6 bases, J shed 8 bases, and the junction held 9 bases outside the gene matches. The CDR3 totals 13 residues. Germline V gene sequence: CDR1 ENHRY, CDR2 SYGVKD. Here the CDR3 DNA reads TGTGCCATCAGGATACAGGGGCTAGGCGGCTACACCTTC. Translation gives CAIRIQGLGGYTF.

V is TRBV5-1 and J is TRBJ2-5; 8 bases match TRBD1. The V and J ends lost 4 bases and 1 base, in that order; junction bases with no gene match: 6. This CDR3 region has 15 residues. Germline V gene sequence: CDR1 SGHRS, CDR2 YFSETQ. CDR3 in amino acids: CASSRTTGAQETQYF. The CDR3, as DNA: TGCGCCAGCAGCAGGACGACAGGGGCCCAAGAGACCCAGTACTTC.

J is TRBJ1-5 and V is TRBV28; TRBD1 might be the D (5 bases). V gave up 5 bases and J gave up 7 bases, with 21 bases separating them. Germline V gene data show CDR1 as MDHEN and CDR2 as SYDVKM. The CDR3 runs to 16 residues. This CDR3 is CASSNLQVVRGQPQHF. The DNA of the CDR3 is TGTGCCAGCAGTAACCTACAGGTAGTGCGTGGACAGCCCCAGCATTTT. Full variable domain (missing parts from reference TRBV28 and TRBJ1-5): DVKVTQSSRYLVKRTGEKVFLECVQDMDHENMFWYRQDPGLGLRLIYFSYDVKMKEKGDIPEGYSVSREKKERFSLILESASTNQTSMYLCASSNLQVVRGQPQHFGDGTRLSIL.

CDR3 loop: CASSRTGPNEKLFF. In DNA, the CDR3 is TGTGCCAGCAGCCGGACAGGACCTAATGAAAAACTGTTTTTT. The chain carries TRBV7-9 and TRBJ1-4; 7 bases agree with TRBD1. The ends lost 5 bases at V and 3 bases at J; junction bases unmatched: 3. CDR1 and CDR2 (germline): SEHNR, FQNEAQ (reference sequence). The CDR3 contains 14 residues.

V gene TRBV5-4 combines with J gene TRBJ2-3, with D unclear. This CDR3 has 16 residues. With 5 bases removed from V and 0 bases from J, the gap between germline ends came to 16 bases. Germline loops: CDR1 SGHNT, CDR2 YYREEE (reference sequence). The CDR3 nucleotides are TGTGCCAGCAGTCAAAGCGTACTTACTAGCACAGATACGCAGTATTTT. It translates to CASSQSVLTSTDTQYF.

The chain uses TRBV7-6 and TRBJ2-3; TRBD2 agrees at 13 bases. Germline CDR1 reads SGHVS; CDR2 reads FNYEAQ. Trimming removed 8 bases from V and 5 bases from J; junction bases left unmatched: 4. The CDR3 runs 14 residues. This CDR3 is CASATSGGGDTQYF. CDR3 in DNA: TGTGCCAGCGCTACTAGCGGGGGGGGAGATACGCAGTATTTT.

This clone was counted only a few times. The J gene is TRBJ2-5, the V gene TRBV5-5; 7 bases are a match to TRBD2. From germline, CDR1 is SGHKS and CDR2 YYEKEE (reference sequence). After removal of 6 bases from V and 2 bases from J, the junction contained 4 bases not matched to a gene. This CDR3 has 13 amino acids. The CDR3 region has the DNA TGTGCCAGCACACTAGCGCGGCAAGAGACCCAGTACTTC. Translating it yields CASTLARQETQYF.

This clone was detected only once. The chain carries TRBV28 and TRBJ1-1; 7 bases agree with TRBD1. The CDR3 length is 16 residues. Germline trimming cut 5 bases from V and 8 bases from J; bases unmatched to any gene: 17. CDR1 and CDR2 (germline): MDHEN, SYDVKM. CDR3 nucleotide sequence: TGTGCCAGCAGTCTGGGGCCGAGGGACAGAACTCGGGAAGCTTTCTTT. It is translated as CASSLGPRDRTREAFF.

CDR3 sequence: CASSGDSGGTGELFF. CDR3 in DNA: TGTGCCAGCAGCGGAGATAGCGGGGGCACCGGGGAGCTGTTTTTT. The chain couples TRBV5-4 to TRBJ2-2; 9 bases align to TRBD2. The junction had 5 bases not matched to a gene; V was cut back by 4 bases and J by 4 bases. Germline V CDR1 and CDR2: SGHNT, YYREEE (reference sequence). The CDR3 is 15 residues long.

CDR3 nucleotides: TGCGCCAGCAGCCAGGACAGGGCAGGAGAGACCCAGTACTTC. This gives the protein CASSQDRAGETQYF. The V gene is TRBV4-3, the J gene TRBJ2-5, with 8 bases that match TRBD1. V lost 3 bases and J lost 4; bases outside the gene matches: 4. Germline CDR1 and CDR2: LGHNA and YSLEER. The CDR3 is 14 amino acids.

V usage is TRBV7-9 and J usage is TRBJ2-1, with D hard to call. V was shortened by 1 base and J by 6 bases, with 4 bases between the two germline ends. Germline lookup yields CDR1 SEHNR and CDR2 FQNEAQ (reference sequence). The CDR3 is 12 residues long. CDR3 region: CASSLVLNEQFF. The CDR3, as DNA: TGTGCCAGCAGCTTAGTCCTCAATGAGCAGTTCTTC. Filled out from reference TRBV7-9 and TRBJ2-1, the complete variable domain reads DTGVSQNPRHKITKRGQNVTFRCDPISEHNRLYWYRQTLGQGPEFLTYFQNEAQLEKSRLLSDRFSAERPKGSFSTLEIQRTEQGDSAMYLCASSLVLNEQFFGPGTRLTVL.

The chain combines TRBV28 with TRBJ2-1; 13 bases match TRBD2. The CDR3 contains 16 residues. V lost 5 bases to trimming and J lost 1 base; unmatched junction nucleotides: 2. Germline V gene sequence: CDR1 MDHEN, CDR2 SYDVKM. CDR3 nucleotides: TGTGCCAGCAGTGCGGGACTAGCGGGATCCTACAATGAGCAGTTCTTC. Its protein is CASSAGLAGSYNEQFF.

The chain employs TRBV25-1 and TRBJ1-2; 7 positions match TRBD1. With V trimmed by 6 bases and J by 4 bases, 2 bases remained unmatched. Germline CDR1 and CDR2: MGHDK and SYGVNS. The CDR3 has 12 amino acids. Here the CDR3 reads CASSPGGYGYTF. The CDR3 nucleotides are TGTGCCAGCAGCCCAGGGGGCTATGGCTACACCTTC.

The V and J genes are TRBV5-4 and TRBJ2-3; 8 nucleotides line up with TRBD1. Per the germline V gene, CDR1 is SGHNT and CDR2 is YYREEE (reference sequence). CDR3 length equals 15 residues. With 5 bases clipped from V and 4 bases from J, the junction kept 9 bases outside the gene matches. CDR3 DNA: TGTGCCAGCAGACCAGGGGGCGAGTACGCAGATACGCAGTATTTT. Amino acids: CASRPGGEYADTQYF.